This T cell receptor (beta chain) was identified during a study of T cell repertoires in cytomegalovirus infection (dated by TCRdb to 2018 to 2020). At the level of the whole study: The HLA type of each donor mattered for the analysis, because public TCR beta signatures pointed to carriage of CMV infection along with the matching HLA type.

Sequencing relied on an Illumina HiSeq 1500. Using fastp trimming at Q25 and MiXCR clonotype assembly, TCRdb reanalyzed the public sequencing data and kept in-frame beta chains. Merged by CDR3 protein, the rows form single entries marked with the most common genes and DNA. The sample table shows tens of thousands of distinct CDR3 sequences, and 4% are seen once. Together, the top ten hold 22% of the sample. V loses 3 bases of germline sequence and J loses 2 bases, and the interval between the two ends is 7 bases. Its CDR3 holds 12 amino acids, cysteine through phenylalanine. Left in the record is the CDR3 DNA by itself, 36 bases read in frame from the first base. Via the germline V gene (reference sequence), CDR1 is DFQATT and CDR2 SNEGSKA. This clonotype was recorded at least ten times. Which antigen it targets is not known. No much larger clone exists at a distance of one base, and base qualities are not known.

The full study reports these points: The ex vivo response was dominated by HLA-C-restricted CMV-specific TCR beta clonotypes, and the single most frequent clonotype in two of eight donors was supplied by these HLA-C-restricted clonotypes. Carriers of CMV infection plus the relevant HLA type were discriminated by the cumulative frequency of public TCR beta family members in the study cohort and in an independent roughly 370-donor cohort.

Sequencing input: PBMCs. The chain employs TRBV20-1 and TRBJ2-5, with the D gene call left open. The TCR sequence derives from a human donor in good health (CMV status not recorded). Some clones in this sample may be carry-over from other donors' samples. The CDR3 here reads CSASPGQETQYF. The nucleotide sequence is TGCAGTGCTAGTCCAGGACAAGAGACCCAGTACTTC.